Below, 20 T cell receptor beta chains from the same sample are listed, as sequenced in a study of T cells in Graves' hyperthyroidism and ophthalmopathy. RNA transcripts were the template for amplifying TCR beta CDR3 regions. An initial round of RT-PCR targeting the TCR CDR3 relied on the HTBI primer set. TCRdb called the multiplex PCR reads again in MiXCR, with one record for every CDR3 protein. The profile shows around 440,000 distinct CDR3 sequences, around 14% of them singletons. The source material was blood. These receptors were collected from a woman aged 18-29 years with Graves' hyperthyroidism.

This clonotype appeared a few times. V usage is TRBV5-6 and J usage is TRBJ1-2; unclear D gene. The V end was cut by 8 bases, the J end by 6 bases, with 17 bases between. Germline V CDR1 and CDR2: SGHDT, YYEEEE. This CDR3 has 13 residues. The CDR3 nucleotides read TGTGCCAGTCGGACGGGCCCACCGGATGGCTACACCTTC. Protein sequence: CASRTGPPDGYTF.

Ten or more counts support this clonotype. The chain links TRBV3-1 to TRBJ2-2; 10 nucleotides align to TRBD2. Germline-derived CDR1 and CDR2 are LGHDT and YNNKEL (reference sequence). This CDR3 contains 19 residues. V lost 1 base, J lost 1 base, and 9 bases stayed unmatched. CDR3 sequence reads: CASSQVAERGGQNTGELFF. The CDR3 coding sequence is TGTGCCAGCAGCCAAGTAGCGGAGCGGGGGGGCCAGAACACCGGGGAGCTGTTTTTT.

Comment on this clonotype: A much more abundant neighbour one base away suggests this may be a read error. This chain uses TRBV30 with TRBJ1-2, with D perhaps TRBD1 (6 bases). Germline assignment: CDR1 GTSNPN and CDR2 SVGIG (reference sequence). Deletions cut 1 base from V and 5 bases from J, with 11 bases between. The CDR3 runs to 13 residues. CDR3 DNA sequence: TGTGCCTGGAGTGCCTCTGGACAGTATGGCTACACCTTC. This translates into CAWSASGQYGYTF.

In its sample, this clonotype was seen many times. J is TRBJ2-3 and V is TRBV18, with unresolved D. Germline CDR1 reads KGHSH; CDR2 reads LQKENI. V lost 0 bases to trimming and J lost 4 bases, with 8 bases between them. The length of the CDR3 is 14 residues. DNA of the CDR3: TGTGCCAGCTCACCACCATCGTCTTCAGATACGCAGTATTTT. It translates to CASSPPSSSDTQYF.

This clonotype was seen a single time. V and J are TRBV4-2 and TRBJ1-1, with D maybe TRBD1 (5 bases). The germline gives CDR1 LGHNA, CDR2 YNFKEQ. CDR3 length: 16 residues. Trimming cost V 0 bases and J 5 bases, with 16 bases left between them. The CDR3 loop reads CASSQDLGGGETEAFF. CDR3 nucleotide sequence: TGTGCCAGCAGCCAAGATCTCGGGGGAGGAGAAACTGAAGCTTTCTTT.

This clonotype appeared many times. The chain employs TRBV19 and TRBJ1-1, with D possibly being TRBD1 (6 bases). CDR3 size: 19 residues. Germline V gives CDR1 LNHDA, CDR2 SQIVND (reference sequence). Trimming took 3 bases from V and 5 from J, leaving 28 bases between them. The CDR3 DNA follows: TGTGCCAGTAGTATGGCCCTCCGGATTTCTGGGGGGCGCAGGACTGAAGCTTTCTTT. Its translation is CASSMALRISGGRRTEAFF. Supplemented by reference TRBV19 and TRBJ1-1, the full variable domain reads DGGITQSPKYLFRKEGQNVTLSCEQNLNHDAMYWYRQDPGQGLRLIYYSQIVNDFQKGDIAEGYSVSREKKESFPLTVTSAQKNPTAFYLCASSMALRISGGRRTEAFFGQGTRLTVV.

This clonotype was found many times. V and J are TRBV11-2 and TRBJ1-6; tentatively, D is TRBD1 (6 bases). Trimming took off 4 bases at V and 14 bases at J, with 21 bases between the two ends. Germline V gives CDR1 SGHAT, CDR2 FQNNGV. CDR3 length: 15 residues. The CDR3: CASSSLGQPDRALHF. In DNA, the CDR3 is TGTGCCAGCAGCTCGCTAGGACAGCCCGATAGGGCCCTCCACTTT. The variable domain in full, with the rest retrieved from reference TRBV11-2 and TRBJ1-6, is EAGVAQSPRYKIIEKRQSVAFWCNPISGHATLYWYQQILGQGPKLLIQFQNNGVVDDSQLPKDRFSAERLKGVDSTLKIQPAKLEDSAVYLCASSSLGQPDRALHFGNGTRLTVT.

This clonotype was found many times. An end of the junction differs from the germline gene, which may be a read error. This CDR3 reads CASSLGGAPDTQYF. CDR3 DNA sequence: TGTGCCAGCAGCTTAGGGGGGGCCCCAGATACGCAGTATTTT. This rearrangement joins TRBV5-1 to TRBJ2-3; weak D call: TRBD2 (7 bases). The germline V gene encodes CDR1 SGHRS and CDR2 YFSETQ. The CDR3 consists of 14 residues.

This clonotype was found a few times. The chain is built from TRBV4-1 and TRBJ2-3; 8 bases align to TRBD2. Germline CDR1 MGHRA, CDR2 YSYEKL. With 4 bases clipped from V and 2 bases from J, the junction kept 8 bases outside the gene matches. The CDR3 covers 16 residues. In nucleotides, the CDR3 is TGCGCCAGCAGCCCCCAAGCGGGAGTTTTCACAGATACGCAGTATTTT. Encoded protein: CASSPQAGVFTDTQYF.

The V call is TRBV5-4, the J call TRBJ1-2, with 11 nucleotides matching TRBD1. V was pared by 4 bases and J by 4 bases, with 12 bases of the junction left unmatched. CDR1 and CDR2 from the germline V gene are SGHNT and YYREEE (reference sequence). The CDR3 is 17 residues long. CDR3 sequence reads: CASSPGTGGDFIYGYTF. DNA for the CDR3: TGTGCCAGCAGCCCAGGGACAGGGGGTGACTTTATCTATGGCTACACCTTC.

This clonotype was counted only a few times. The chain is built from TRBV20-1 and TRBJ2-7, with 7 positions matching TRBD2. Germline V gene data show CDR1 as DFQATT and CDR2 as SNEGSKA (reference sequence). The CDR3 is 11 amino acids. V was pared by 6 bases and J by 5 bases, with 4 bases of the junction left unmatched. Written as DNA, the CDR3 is TGCAGTGCATCGCGGGAGAACGAGCAGTACTTC. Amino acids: CSASRENEQYF.

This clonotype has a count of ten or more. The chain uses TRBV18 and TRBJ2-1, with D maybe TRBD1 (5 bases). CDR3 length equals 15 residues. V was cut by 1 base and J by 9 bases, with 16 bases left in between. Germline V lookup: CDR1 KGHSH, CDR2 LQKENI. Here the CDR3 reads CASSPHPPGNGEQFF. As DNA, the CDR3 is TGTGCCAGCTCACCACACCCCCCAGGGAACGGTGAGCAGTTCTTC.

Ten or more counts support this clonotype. This CDR3 is CASRPGQPYEQYF. Written as DNA, the CDR3 is TGTGCCAGCAGACCGGGACAGCCCTACGAGCAGTACTTC. The rearrangement uses TRBV6-1 and TRBJ2-7, with TRBD1 matching 7 bases. CDR3 size: 13 residues. The germline gives CDR1 MNHNS, CDR2 SASEGT. The J segment lost 2 bases and the V segment lost 6 bases, leaving 4 bases of the junction unmatched.

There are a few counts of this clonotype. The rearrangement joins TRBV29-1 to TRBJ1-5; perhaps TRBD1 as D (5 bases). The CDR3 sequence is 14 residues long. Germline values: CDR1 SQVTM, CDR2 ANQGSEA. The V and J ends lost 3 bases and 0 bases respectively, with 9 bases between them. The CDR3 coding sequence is TGCAGCGTTGATTATGACAGTAGCAATCAGCCCCAGCATTTT. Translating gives CSVDYDSSNQPQHF.

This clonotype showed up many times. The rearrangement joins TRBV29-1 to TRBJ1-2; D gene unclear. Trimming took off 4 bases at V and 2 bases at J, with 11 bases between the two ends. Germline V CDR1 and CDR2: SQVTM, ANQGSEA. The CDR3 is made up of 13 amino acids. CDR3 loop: CSVVERENYGYTF. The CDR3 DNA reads TGCAGCGTTGTGGAAAGGGAGAACTATGGCTACACCTTC.

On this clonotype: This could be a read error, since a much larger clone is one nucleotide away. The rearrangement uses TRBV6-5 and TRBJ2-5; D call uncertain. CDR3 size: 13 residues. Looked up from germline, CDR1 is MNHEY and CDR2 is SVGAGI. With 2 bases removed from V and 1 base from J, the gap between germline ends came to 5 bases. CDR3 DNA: TGTGCCAGCAGTTACAGGGTCCAAGAGACCCAGTACTTC. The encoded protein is CASSYRVQETQYF.

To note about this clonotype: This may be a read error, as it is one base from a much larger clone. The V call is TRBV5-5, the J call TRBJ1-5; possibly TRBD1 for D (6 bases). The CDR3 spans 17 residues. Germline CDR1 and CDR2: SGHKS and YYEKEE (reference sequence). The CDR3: CTSSLRSQGWSNQPQHF. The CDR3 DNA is TGTACCAGCAGCTTGAGGTCTCAGGGGTGGTCCAATCAGCCCCAGCATTTT.

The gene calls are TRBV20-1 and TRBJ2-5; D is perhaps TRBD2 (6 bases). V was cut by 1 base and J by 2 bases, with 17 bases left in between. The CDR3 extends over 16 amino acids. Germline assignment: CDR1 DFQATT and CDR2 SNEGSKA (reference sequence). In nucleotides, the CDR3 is TGCAGTGCTAGAGCCCTTCAGTTTAGCGGACAAGAGACCCAGTACTTC. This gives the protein CSARALQFSGQETQYF.

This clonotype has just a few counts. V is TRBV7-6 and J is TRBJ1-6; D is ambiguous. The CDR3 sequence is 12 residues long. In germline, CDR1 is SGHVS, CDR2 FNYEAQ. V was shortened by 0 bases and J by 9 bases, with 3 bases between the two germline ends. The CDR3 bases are TGTGCCAGCAGCTTAGCAGGTTCACCCCTCCACTTT. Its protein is CASSLAGSPLHF.

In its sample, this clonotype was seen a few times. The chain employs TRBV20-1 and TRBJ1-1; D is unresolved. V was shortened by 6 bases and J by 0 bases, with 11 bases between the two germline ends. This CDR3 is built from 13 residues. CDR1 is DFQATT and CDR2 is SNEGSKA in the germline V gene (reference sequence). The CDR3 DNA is TGCAGTGCCACCTCCACAGTGAACACTGAAGCTTTCTTT. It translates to CSATSTVNTEAFF.